This T cell receptor beta chain stems from a study of shared clonotypes between healthy human individuals. Study-wide results and limits: Naive subsets typically showed greater estimated richness than memory subsets.

As to this clone: Its antigen is still unknown.

The naive CD8 subset, CD45RO-negative cells positively selected for CCR7, excluded terminally differentiated effector memory CD45RA+ cells. V lost 3 bases and J 2 bases, leaving 11 bases between the germline ends. From germline, CDR1 is SGDLS and CDR2 YYNGEE. The CDR3 length is 14 residues. The protocol was immunoSEQ multiplex PCR, while the TCRdb copy is restricted to in-frame clones and leaves out a portion. The repertoire holds about 2,200,000 clones, with about 92% as singletons. This receptor was taken from a man aged 18 to 35 in good health. Some clones in this sample may be carry-over from other donors' samples. The chain uses TRBV9 and TRBJ2-5; no definite D call. Sequencing was performed on naive CD8+ T cells from PBMCs. The CDR3 loop reads CASSASFRQETQYF. The CDR3 bases are TGTGCCAGCAGCGCTTCCTTCAGACAAGAGACCCAGTACTTC.